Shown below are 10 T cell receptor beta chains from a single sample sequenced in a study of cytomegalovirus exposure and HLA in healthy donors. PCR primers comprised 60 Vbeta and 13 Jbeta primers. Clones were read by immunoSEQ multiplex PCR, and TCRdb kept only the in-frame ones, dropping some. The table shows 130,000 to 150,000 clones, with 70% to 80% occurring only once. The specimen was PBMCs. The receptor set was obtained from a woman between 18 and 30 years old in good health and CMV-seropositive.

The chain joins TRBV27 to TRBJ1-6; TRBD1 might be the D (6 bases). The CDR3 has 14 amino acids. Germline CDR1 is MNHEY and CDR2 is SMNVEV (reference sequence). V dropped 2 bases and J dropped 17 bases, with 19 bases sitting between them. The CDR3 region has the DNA TGTGCCAGCAGTTTAAGCCCTCCGAGGGGGGGGTTCCACTTT. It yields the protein CASSLSPPRGGFHF.

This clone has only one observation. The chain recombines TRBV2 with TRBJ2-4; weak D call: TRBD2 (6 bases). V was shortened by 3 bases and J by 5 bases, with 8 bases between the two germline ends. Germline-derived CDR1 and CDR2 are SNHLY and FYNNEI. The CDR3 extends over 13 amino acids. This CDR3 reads CASSEGGENIQYF. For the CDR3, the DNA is TGTGCCAGCAGTGAGGGGGGAGAAAACATTCAGTACTTC.

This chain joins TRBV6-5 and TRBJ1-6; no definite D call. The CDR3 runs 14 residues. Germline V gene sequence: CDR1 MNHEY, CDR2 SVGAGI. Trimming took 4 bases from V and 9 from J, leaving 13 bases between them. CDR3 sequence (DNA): TGTGCCAGCAGTTTGCGCGCCAGGTCTTCACCCCTCCACTTT. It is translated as CASSLRARSSPLHF.

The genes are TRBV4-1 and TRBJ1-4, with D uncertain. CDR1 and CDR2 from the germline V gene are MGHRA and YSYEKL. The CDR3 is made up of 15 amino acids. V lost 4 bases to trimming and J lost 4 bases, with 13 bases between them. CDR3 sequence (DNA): TGCGCCAGCAGCCGCGCCGGGGTAGGTAATGAAAAACTGTTTTTT. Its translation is CASSRAGVGNEKLFF.

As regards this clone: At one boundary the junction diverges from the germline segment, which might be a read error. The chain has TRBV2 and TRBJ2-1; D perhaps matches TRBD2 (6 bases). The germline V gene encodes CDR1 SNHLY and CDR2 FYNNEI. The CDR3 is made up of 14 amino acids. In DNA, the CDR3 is TGTGGCAGCAGCCGCCGGGACTCGGGGGATGAGCAGTTCTTC. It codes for CGSSRRDSGDEQFF.

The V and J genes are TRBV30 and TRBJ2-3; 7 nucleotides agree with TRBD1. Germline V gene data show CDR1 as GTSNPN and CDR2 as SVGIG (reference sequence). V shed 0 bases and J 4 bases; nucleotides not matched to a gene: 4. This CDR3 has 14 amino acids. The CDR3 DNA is TGTGCCTGGAGTGTACAGGGGATAGCAGATACGCAGTATTTT. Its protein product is CAWSVQGIADTQYF.

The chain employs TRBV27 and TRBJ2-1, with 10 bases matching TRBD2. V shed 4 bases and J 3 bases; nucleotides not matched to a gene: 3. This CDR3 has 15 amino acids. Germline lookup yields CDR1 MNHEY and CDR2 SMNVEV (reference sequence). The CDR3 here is CASSSLAGDYNEQFF. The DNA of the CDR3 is TGTGCCAGCAGTTCCCTAGCGGGGGACTACAATGAGCAGTTCTTC.

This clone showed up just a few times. The chain's CDR3 is CASSPPGQGVGNQPQHF. The CDR3 nucleotides are TGTGCCAGCAGCCCTCCGGGACAGGGGGTGGGCAATCAGCCCCAGCATTTT. The chain couples TRBV2 to TRBJ1-5; 11 bases are a match to TRBD1. The junction had 9 bases not matched to a gene; V was cut back by 6 bases and J by 2 bases. There are 17 residues in the CDR3. Germline lookup yields CDR1 SNHLY and CDR2 FYNNEI.

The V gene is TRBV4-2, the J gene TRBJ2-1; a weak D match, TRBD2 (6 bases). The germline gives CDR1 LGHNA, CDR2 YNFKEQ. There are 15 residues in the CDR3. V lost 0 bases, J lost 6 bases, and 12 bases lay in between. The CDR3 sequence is CASSQDLLATNEQFF. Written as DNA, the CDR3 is TGTGCCAGCAGCCAAGACCTGCTAGCGACCAATGAGCAGTTCTTC.

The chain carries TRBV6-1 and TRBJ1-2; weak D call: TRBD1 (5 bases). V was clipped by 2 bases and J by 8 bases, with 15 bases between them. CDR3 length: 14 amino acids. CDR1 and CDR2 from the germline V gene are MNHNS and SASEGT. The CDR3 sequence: CASSERGRAKGYTF. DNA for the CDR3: TGTGCCAGCAGTGAACGTGGCAGGGCGAAGGGCTACACCTTC.